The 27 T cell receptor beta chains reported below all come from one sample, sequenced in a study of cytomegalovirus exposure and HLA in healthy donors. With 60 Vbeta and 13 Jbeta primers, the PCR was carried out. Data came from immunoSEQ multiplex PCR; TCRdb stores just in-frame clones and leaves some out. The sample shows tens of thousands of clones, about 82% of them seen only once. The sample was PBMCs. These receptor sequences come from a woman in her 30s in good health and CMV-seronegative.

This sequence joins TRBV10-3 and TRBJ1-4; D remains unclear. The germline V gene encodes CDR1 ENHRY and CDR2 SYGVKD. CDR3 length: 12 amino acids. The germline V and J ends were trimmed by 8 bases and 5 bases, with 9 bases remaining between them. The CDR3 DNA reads TGTGCCATCGCTGACATGAATGAAAAACTGTTTTTT. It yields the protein CAIADMNEKLFF.

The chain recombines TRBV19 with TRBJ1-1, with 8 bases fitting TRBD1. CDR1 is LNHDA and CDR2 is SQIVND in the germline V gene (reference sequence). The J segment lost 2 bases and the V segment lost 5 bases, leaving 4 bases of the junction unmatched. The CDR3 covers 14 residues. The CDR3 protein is CASSSGGGNTEAFF. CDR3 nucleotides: TGTGCCAGTAGTTCAGGGGGCGGAAACACTGAAGCTTTCTTT.

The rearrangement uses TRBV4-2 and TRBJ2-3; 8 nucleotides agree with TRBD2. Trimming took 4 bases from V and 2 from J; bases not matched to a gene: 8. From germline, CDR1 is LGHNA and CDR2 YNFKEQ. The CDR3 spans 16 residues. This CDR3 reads CASSPLVAGFTDTQYF. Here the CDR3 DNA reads TGTGCCAGCAGCCCCCTGGTAGCGGGGTTCACAGATACGCAGTATTTT.

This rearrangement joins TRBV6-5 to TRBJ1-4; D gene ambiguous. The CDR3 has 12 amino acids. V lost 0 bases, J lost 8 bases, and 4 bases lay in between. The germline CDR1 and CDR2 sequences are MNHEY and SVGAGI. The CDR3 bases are TGTGCCAGCAGTTACTCCGGGGAAAAACTGTTTTTT. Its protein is CASSYSGEKLFF.

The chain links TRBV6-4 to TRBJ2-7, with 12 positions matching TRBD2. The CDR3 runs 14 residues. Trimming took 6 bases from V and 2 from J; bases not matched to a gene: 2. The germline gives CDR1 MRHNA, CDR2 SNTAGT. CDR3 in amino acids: CASRRLAGAYEQYF. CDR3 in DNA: TGTGCCAGCAGGCGACTAGCGGGGGCCTACGAGCAGTACTTC.

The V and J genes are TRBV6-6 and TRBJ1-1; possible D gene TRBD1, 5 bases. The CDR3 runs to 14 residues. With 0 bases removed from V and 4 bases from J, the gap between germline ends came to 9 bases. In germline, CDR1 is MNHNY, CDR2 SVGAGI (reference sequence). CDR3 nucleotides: TGTGCCAGCAGTTACTCGGGGGGGAGCACTGAAGCTTTCTTT. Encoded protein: CASSYSGGSTEAFF.

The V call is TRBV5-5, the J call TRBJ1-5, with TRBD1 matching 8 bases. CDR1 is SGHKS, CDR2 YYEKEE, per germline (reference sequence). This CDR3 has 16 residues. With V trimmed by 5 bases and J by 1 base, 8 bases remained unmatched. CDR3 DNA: TGTGCCAGCAGGCCCGGGACAGGCTCCAGCAATCAGCCCCAGCATTTT. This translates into CASRPGTGSSNQPQHF.

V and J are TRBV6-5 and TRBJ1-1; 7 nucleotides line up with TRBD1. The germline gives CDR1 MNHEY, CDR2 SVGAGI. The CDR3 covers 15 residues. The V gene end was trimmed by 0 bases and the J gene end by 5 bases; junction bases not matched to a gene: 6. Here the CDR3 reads CASSYSNRGGTEAFF. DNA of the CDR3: TGTGCCAGCAGTTACTCAAACAGGGGAGGAACTGAAGCTTTCTTT.

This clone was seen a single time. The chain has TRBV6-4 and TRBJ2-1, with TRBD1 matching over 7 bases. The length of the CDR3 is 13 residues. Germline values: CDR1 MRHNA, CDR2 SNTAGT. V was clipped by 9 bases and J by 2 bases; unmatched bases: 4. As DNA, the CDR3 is TGTGCCAGTTCCGACAGGGCCTACAATGAGCAGTTCTTC. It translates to CASSDRAYNEQFF.

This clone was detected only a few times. CDR3 nucleotide sequence: TGTGCCAGTAGTACAACCCGGGACTACCCGGCCGGGGAGCTGTTTTTT. Encoded protein: CASSTTRDYPAGELFF. V usage is TRBV19 and J usage is TRBJ2-2, with 7 positions matching TRBD2. In germline, CDR1 is LNHDA, CDR2 SQIVND (reference sequence). V lost 4 bases, J lost 6 bases, and 11 bases stayed unmatched. CDR3 length: 16 amino acids.

CDR3 DNA: TGTGCCAGCAGTCACCGGGACAGGGGGGCCCCAAATCAGCCCCAGCATTTT. This gives the protein CASSHRDRGAPNQPQHF. V usage is TRBV6-4 and J usage is TRBJ1-5; 11 bases are shared with TRBD1. The germline CDR1 and CDR2 sequences are MRHNA and SNTAGT. The CDR3 length is 17 residues. Unmatched junction bases numbered 10, after V lost 5 bases and J lost 4 bases.

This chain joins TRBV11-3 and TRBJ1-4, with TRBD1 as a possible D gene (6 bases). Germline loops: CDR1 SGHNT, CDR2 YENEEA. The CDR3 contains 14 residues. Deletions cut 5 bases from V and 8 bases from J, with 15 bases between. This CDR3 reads CASSPGGRDEKLFF. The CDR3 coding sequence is TGTGCCAGCAGCCCCGGGGGGCGGGACGAAAAACTGTTTTTT.

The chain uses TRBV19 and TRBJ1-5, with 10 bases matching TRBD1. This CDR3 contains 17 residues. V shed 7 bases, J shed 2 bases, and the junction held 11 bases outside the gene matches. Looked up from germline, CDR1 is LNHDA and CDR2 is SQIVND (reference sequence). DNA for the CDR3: TGTGCCAGTACCTCCCGGGACAGGGGAGGGGGCAATCAGCCCCAGCATTTT. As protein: CASTSRDRGGGNQPQHF.

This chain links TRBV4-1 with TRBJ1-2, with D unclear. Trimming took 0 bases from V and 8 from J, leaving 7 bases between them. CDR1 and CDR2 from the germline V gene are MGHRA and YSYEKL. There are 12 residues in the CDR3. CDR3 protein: CASSQDFRGYTF. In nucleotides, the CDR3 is TGCGCCAGCAGCCAAGATTTCAGAGGCTACACCTTC.

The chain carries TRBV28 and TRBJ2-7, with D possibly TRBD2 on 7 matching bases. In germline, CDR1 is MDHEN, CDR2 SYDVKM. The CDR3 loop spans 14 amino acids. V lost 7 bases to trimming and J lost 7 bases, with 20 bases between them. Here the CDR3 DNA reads TGTGCCAGCACCGATAGGGGGGGACCAGGGGAGCAGTACTTC. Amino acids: CASTDRGGPGEQYF.

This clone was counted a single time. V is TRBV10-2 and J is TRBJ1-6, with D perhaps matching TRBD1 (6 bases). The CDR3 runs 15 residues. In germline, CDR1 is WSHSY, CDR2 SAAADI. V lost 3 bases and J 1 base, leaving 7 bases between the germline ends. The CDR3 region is CASSDRGSYNSPLHF. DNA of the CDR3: TGCGCCAGCAGTGACAGGGGTTCCTATAATTCACCCCTCCACTTT.

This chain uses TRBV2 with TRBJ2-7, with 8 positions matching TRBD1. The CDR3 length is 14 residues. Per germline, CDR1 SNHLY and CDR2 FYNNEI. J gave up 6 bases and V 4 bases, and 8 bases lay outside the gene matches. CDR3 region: CASSVVAGGAEQYF. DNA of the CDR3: TGTGCCAGCAGTGTGGTGGCAGGGGGCGCCGAGCAGTACTTC.

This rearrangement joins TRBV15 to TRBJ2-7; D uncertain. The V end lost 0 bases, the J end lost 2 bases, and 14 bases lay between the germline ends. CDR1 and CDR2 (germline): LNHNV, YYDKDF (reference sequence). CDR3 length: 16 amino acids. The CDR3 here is CATSREGSGRTYEQYF. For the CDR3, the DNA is TGTGCCACCAGCAGAGAGGGTTCGGGTCGGACCTACGAGCAGTACTTC. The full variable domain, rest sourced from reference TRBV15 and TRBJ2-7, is DAMVIQNPRYQVTQFGKPVTLSCSQTLNHNVMYWYQQKSSQAPKLLFHYYDKDFNNEADTPDNFQSRRPNTSFCFLDIRSPGLGDTAMYLCATSREGSGRTYEQYFGPGTRLTVT.

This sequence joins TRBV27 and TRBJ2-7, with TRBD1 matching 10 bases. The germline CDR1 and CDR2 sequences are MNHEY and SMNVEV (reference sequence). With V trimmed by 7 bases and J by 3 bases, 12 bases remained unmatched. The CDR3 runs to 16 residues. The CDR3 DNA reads TGTGCCAGCACCACCCTAGGGGGACAGGGGTTCTACGAGCAGTACTTC. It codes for CASTTLGGQGFYEQYF.

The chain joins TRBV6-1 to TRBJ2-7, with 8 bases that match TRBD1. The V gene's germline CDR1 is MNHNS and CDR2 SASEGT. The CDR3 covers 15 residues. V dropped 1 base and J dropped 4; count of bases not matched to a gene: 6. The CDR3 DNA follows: TGTGCCAGCAGTGAAGTAGGACAGGGTCGTTACGAGCAGTACTTC. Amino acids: CASSEVGQGRYEQYF.

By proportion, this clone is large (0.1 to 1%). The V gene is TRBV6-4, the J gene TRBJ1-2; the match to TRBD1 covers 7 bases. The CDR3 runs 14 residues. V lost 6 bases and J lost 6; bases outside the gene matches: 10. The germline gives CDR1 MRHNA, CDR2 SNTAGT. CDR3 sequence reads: CASSPGEGADGYTF. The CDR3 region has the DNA TGTGCCAGCAGCCCCGGTGAGGGGGCCGATGGCTACACCTTC.

The CDR3 spells CAWSIGGQPQHF. CDR3 DNA: TGTGCCTGGAGTATCGGGGGTCAGCCCCAGCATTTT. The V and J genes are TRBV30 and TRBJ1-5; D perhaps matches TRBD1 (5 bases). Trimming removed 2 bases from V and 6 bases from J, with 8 bases in between. CDR1 is GTSNPN and CDR2 is SVGIG in the germline V gene (reference sequence). The length of the CDR3 is 12 residues.

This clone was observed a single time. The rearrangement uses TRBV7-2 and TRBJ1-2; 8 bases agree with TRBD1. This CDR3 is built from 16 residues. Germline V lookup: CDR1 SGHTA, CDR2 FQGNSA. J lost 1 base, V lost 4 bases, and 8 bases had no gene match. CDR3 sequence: CASSSTPGQDNYGYTF. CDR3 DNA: TGTGCCAGCAGCTCAACCCCGGGACAGGATAACTATGGCTACACCTTC. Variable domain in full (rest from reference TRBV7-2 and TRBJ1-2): GAGVSQSPSNKVTEKGKDVELRCDPISGHTALYWYRQSLGQGLEFLIYFQGNSAPDKSGLPSDRFSAERTGGSVSTLTIQRTQQEDSAVYLCASSSTPGQDNYGYTFGSGTRLTVV.

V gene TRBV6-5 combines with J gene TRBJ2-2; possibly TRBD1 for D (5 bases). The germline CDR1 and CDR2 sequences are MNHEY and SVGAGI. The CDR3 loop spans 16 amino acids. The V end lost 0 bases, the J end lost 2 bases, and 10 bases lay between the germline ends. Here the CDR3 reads CASSYSPDTNTGELFF. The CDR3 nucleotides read TGTGCCAGCAGTTACTCGCCGGACACAAACACCGGGGAGCTGTTTTTT.

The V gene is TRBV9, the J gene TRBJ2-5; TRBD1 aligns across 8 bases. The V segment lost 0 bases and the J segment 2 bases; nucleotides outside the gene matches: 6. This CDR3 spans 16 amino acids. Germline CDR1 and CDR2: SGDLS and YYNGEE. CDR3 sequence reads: CASSVGPRGPQETQYF. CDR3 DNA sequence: TGTGCCAGCAGCGTAGGGCCCAGGGGGCCACAAGAGACCCAGTACTTC.

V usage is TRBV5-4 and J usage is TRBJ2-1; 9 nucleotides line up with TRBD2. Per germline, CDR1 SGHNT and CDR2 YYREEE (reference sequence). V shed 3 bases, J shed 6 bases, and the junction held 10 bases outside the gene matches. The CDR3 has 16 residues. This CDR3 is CASSWGGAGGLNEQFF. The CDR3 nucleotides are TGTGCCAGCAGCTGGGGAGGGGCGGGGGGGCTCAATGAGCAGTTCTTC.

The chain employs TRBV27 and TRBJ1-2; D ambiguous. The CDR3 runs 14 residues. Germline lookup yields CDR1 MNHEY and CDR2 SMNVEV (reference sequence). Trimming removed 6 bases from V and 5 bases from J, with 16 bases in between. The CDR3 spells CASRSGSRAYGYTF. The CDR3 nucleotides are TGTGCCAGCAGATCTGGGAGCAGAGCTTATGGCTACACCTTC.